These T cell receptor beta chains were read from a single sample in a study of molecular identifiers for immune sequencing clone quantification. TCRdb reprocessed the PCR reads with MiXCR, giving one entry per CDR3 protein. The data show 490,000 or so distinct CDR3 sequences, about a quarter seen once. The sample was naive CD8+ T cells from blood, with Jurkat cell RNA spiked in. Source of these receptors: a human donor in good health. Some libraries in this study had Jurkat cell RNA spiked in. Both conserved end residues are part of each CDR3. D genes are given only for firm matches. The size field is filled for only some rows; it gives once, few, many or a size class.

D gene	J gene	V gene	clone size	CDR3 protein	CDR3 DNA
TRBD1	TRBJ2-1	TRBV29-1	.	CSALGSGGNYNEQFF	TGCAGCGCCTTAGGGTCAGGGGGTAACTACAATGAGCAGTTCTTC
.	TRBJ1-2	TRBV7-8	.	CASSLVLGAFGGYTF	TGTGCCAGCAGCTTGGTTCTAGGGGCTTTCGGTGGCTACACCTTC
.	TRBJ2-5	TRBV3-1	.	CASSSGTRRTETQYF	TGTGCCAGCAGCTCTGGGACGCGGCGAACTGAGACCCAGTACTTC
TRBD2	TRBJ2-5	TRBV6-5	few	CASSSRLAGGRETQYF	TGTGCCAGCAGTTCCCGACTAGCGGGGGGGCGAGAGACCCAGTACTTC
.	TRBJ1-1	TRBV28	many	CASSLYNTVLEAFF	TGTGCCAGCAGTTTATACAATACGGTTCTTGAAGCTTTCTTT
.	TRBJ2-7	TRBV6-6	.	CASSYPPDSSYEQYF	TGTGCCAGCAGTTACCCTCCGGATAGCTCCTACGAGCAGTACTTC
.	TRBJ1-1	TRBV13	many	CASKGYVEGTEAFF	TGTGCCAGCAAAGGTTATGTTGAGGGCACTGAAGCTTTCTTT
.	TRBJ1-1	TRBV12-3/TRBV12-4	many	CASSSGQNTEAFF	TGTGCCAGCAGTTCCGGACAGAACACTGAAGCTTTCTTT
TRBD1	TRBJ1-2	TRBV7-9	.	CASSLTGATANYGYTF	TGTGCCAGCAGCTTGACAGGGGCAACTGCAAACTATGGCTACACCTTC
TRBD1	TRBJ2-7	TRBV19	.	CASSPLGQRIYEQYF	TGTGCCAGTAGCCCCTTGGGACAGCGAATCTACGAGCAGTACTTC
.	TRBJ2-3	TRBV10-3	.	CAISEMGITDTLYF	TGTGCCATCAGTGAGATGGGAATCACAGATACGCTGTATTTT
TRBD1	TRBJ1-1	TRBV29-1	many	CSVRTGTTNTEAFF	TGCAGCGTCAGGACAGGGACCACGAACACTGAAGCTTTCTTT
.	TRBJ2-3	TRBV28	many	CASSPGITLTDTQYF	TGTGCCAGCAGTCCCGGCATCACCCTCACAGATACGCAGTATTTT
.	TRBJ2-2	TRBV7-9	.	CASSLGQIGRNTGELFF	TGTGCCAGCAGCTTAGGGCAGATAGGAAGGAACACCGGGGAGCTGTTTTTT
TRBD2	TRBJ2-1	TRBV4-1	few	CASSQVAGTNNEQFF	TGCGCCAGCAGCCAAGTTGCGGGGACTAACAATGAGCAGTTCTTC
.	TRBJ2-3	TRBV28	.	CASGFRGSSTDTQYF	TGTGCCAGCGGTTTCCGCGGTTCGAGCACAGATACGCAGTATTTT
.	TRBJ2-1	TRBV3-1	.	CASSQAGPDNEQIF	TGTGCCAGCAGCCAAGCGGGTCCTGACAATGAGCAGATCTTC
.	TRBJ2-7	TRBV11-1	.	CAGSLEWDPYEQYF	TGTGCCGGCAGCTTAGAGTGGGATCCCTACGAGCAGTACTTC
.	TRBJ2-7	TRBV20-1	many	CSADPDSSYEQYF	TGCAGTGCTGATCCCGACAGCTCCTACGAGCAGTACTTC
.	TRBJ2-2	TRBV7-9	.	CASSSMGTGELFF	TGTGCCAGCAGCTCCATGGGGACCGGGGAGCTGTTTTTT
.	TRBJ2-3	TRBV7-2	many	CASNWGTRSTDTQYF	TGTGCCAGCAACTGGGGCACCAGGAGCACAGATACGCAGTATTTT
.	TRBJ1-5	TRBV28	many	CASRRFLYGNQPQHF	TGTGCCAGCAGGAGGTTTTTGTATGGCAATCAGCCCCAGCATTTT